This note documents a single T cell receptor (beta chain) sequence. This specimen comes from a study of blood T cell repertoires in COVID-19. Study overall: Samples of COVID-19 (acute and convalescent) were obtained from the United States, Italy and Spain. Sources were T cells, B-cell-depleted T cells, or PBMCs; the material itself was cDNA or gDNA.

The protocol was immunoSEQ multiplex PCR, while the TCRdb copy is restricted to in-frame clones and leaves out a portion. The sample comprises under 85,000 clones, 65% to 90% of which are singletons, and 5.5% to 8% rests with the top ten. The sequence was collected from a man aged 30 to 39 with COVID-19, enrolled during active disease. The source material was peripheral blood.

The CDR3 DNA reads as TGTGCCAGCAGTCGTACCCAAACTAGCTCCGAGCAGTACTTC. Protein product: CASSRTQTSSEQYF. This chain uses TRBV6-5 with TRBJ2-7, with D tentatively TRBD2 (6 bases). Trimming pared 5 bases from V and 6 bases from J, leaving 17 bases between. Germline CDR1 reads MNHEY; CDR2 reads SVGAGI. CDR3 size: 14 residues.